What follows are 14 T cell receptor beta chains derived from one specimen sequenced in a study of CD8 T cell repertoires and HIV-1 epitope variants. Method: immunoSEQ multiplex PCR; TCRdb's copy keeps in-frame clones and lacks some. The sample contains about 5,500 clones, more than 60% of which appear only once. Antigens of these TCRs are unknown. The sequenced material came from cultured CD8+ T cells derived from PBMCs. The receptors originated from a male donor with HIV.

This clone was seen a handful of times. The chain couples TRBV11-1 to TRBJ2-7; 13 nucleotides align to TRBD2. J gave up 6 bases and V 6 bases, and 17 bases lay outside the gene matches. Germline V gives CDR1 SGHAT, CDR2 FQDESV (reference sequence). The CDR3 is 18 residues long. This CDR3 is CASSLTSTSGGPSGEQYF. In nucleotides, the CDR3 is TGTGCCAGCAGTCTCACATCGACTAGCGGGGGGCCTTCTGGCGAGCAGTACTTC.

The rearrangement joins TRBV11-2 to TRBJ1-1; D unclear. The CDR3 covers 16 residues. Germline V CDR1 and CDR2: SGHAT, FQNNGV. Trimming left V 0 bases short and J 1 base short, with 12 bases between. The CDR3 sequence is CASSLDKESSNTEAFF. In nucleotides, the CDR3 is TGTGCCAGCAGCTTAGACAAGGAGAGCTCGAACACTGAAGCTTTCTTT.

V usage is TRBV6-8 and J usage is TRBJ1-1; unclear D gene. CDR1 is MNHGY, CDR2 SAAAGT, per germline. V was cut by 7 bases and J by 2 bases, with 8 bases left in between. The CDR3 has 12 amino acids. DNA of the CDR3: TGTGCCAGCACTCACCCAAACACTGAAGCTTTCTTT. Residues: CASTHPNTEAFF.

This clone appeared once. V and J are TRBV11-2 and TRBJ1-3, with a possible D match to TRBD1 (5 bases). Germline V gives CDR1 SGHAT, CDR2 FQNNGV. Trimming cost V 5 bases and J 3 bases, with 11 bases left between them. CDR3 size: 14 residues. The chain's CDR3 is CASSRREGGNTIYF. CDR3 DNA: TGTGCCAGCAGCCGCAGGGAGGGTGGAAACACCATATATTTT.

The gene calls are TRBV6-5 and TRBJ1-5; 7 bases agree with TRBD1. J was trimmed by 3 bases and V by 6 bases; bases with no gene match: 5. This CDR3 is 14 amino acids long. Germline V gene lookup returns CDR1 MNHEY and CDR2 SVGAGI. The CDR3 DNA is TGTGCCAGCAGAACCGACAGGGACAATCAGCCCCAGCATTTT. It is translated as CASRTDRDNQPQHF.

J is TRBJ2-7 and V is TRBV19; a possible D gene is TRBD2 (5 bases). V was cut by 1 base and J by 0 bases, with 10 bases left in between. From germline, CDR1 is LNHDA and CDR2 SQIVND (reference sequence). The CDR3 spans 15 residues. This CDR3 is CASSIGRTYSYEQYF. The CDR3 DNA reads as TGTGCCAGTAGTATAGGCAGGACTTACTCCTACGAGCAGTACTTC.

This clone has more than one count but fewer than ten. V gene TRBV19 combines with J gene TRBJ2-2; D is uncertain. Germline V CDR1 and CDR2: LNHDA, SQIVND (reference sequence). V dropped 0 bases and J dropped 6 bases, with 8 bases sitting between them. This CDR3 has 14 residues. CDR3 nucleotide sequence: TGTGCCAGTAGTATAGATAGTTCGTCCGGGGAGCTGTTTTTT. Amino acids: CASSIDSSSGELFF.

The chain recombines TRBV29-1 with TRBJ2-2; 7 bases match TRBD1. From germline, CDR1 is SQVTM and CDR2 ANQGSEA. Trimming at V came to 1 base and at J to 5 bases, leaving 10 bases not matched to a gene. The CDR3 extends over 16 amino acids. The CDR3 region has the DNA TGCAGCGTTGAAGCGACACAGGGGTGGGGGACCGGGGAGCTGTTTTTT. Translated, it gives CSVEATQGWGTGELFF.

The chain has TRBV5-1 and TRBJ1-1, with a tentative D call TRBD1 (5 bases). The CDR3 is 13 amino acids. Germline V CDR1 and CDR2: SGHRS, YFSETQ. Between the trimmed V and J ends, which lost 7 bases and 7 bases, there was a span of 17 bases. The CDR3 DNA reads TGCGCCAGCGGACCGACAGTTACCAGTGAAGCTTTCTTT. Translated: CASGPTVTSEAFF.

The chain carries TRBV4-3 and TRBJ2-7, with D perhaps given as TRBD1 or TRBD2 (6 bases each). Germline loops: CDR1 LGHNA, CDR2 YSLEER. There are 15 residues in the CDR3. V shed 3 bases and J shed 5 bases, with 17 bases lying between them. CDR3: CASSHAQGGLHEQYF. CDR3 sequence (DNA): TGCGCCAGCAGCCACGCACAGGGAGGCCTTCACGAGCAGTACTTC.

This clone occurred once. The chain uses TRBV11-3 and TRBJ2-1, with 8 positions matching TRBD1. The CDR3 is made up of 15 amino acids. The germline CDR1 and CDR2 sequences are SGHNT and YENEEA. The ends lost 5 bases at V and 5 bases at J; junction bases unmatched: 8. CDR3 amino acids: CASSGYGTGNNEQFF. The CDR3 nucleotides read TGTGCCAGCAGCGGCTACGGGACAGGAAACAATGAGCAGTTCTTC.

DNA for the CDR3: TGTGCCAGCAGCTCCCCACAGGGGGAAGGGTTCGGCGAGCAGTACTTC. Amino acids: CASSSPQGEGFGEQYF. This chain connects TRBV7-8 to TRBJ2-7; 8 bases align to TRBD1. The J segment lost 6 bases and the V segment lost 4 bases, leaving 14 bases of the junction unmatched. Germline V gene lookup returns CDR1 SGHVS and CDR2 FQNEAQ. The CDR3 runs to 16 residues.

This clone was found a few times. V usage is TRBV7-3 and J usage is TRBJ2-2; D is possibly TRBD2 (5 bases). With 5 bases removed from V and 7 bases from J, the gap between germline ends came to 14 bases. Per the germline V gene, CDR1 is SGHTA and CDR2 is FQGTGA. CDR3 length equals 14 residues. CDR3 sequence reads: CASSPDPAGGELFF. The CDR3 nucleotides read TGTGCCAGCAGCCCGGACCCGGCGGGCGGGGAGCTGTTTTTT.

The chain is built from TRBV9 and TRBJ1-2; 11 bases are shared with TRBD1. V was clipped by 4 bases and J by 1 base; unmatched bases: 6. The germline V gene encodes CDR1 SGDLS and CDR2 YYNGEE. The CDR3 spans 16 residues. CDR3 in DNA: TGTGCCAGCAGCCCCCCGGGGACAGGGGGTAACTATGGCTACACCTTC. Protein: CASSPPGTGGNYGYTF.